This TCR beta chain originates from a study of blood T cell repertoires in COVID-19. Across the study: Material from acute and convalescent COVID-19 was sourced from the United States, Italy and Spain. Nucleic acid was either cDNA or gDNA, and it came from T cells, B-cell-depleted T cells, or PBMCs.

Germline V gives CDR1 SGHDN, CDR2 FVKESK. The length of the CDR3 is 18 residues. V dropped 0 bases and J dropped 8 bases, with 25 bases sitting between them. Under the authors' procedure: Amplification of reference gene primers provided the estimated nucleated cell counts. Measured with immunoSEQ multiplex PCR; TCRdb has only the in-frame clones, and not every one. The D gene and trimming were derived from the DNA, and the V and J assignments and clone size from that table. In the table there are roughly 290,000 clones, approximately 90% of which are singletons. The V gene is TRBV14, the J gene TRBJ1-2; possible D gene TRBD1, 6 bases. Sequencing was carried out using peripheral blood. The sequence came from a man aged 25 to 40 with acute or convalescent COVID-19. The CDR3 sequence: CASSQDDSKGERAGGYTF. The CDR3 DNA is TGTGCCAGCAGCCAAGACGATAGCAAGGGGGAAAGGGCTGGCGGCTACACCTTC.